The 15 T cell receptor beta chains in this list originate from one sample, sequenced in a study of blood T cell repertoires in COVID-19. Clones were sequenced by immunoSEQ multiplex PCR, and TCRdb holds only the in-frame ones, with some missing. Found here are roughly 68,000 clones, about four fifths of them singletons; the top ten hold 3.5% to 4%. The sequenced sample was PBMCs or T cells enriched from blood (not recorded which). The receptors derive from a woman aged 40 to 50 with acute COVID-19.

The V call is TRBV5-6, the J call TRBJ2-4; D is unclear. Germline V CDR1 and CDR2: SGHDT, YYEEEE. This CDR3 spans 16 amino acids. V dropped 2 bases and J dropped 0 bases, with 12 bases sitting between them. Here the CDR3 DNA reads TGTGCCAGCAGCTTAGTTAACAGTCTAGCCAAAAACATTCAGTACTTC. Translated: CASSLVNSLAKNIQYF.

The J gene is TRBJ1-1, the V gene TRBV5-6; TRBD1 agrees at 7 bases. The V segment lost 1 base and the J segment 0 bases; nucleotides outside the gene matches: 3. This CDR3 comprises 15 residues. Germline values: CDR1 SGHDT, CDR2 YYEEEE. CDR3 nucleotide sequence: TGTGCCAGCAGCTTGATGACAGGGATGAACACTGAAGCTTTCTTT. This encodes CASSLMTGMNTEAFF. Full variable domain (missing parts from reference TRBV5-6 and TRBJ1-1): DAGVTQSPTHLIKTRGQQVTLRCSPKSGHDTVSWYQQALGQGPQFIFQYYEEEERQRGNFPDRFSGHQFPNYSSELNVNALLLGDSALYLCASSLMTGMNTEAFFGQGTRLTVV.

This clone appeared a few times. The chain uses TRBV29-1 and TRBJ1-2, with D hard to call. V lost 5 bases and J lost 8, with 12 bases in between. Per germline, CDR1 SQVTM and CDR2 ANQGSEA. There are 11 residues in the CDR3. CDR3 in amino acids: CSVQTPVGYTF. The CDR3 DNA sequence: TGCAGCGTTCAGACACCTGTGGGCTACACCTTC.

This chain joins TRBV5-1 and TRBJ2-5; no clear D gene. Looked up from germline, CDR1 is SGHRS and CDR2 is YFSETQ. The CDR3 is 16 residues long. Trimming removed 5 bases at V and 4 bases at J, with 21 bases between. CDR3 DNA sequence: TGCGCCAGCAGTCGGCTGCCGCCCGACAACCTAGAGACCCAGTACTTC. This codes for CASSRLPPDNLETQYF.

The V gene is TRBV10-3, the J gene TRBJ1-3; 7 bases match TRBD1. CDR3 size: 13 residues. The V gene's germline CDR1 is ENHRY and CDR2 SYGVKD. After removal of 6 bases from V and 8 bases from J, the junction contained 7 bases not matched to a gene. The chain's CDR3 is CAIRETGRDTIYF. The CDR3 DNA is TGTGCCATCAGGGAGACAGGGAGAGACACCATATATTTT.

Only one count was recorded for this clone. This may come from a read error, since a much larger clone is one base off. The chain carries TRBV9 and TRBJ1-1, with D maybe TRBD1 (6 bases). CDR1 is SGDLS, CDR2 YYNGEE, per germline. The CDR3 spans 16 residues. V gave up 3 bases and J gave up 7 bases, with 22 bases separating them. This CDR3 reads CASSATQETGTIEAFF. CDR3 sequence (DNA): TGTGCCAGCAGCGCCACCCAGGAAACAGGGACCATTGAAGCTTTCTTT.

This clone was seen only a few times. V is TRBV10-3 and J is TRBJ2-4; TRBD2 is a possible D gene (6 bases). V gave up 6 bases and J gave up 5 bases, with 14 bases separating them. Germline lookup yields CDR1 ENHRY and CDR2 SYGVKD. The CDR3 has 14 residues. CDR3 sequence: CAISSTGRENIQYF. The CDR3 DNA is TGTGCCATCAGCTCGACCGGGAGAGAAAACATTCAGTACTTC.

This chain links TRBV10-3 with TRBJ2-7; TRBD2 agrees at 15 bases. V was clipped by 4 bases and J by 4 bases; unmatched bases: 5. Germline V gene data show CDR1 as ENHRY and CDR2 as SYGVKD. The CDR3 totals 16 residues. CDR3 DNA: TGTGCCATCAGTGGGACTAGCGGGAGGGCAGGGTACGAGCAGTACTTC. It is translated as CAISGTSGRAGYEQYF.

The CDR3 spells CASTIGGAENEKLFF. The DNA for the CDR3 is TGTGCCAGCACCATTGGGGGGGCCGAAAATGAAAAACTGTTTTTT. This sequence joins TRBV28 and TRBJ1-4; tentative D call: TRBD1 (6 bases). The CDR3 length is 15 residues. CDR1 and CDR2 from the germline V gene are MDHEN and SYDVKM. V was trimmed by 7 bases and J by 5 bases, leaving 17 bases between them.

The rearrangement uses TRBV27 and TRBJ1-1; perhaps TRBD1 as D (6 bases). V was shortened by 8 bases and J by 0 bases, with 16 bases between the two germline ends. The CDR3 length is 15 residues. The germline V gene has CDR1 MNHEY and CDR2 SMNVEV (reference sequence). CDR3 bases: TGTGCCAGCCTACCCTCCGGGGACATGAACACTGAAGCTTTCTTT. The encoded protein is CASLPSGDMNTEAFF.

In nucleotides, the CDR3 is TGTGCCAGCAGTACACTAGCGGGAGTATACAATGAGCAGTTCTTC. Translated, it gives CASSTLAGVYNEQFF. The chain recombines TRBV27 with TRBJ2-1, with 11 bases that match TRBD2. CDR1 and CDR2 from the germline V gene are MNHEY and SMNVEV (reference sequence). Trimming took 5 bases from V and 4 from J; bases not matched to a gene: 4. The CDR3 loop spans 15 amino acids.

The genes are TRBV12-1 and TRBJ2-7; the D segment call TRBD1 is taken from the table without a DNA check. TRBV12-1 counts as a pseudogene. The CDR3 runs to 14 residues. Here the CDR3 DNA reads TGTGCCAGCAGAAACGACAGGGGCTCCTACGAGCAGTACGTC. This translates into CASRNDRGSYEQYV.

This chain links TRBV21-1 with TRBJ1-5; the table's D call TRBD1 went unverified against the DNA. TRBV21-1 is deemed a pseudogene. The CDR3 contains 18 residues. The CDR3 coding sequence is TGTGCCAGCAGCAAAGTTTACAGGGCTACCCTCCCACGGGGATCCCAGCATTTT. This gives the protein CASSKVYRATLPRGSQHF.

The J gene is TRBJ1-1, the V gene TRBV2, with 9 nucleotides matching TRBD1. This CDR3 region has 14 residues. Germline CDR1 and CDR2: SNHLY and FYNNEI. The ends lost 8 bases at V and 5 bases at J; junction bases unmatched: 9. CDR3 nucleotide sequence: TGTGCCAGCGGTCAACAGGGGGCGGGAACTGAAGCTTTCTTT. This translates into CASGQQGAGTEAFF.

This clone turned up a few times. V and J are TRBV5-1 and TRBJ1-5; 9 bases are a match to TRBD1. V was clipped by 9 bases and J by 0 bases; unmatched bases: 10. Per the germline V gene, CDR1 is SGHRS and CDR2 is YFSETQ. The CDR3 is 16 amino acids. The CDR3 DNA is TGCGCCAACGGGGGGACAGGGAAAGGTAGCAATCAGCCCCAGCATTTT. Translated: CANGGTGKGSNQPQHF.